The entry below describes one TCR beta chain. This entry is derived from a study of blood T cell repertoires in COVID-19. Study details: From the United States, Italy and Spain came samples of acute and convalescent COVID-19. T cells, B-cell-depleted T cells, or PBMCs provided the cDNA or gDNA that served as material.

The protocol was immunoSEQ multiplex PCR, while the TCRdb copy is restricted to in-frame clones and leaves out a portion. The table includes fewer than 250,000 clones, around four fifths detected once. This CDR3 has 15 amino acids. Trimming took off 2 bases at V and 7 bases at J, with 14 bases between the two ends. The V gene's germline CDR1 is SGHTA and CDR2 FQGNSA. The gene calls are TRBV7-2 and TRBJ1-4, with a tentative D call TRBD1 (5 bases). Sequencing used peripheral blood. This receptor was taken from a woman in her 40s with active or convalescent COVID-19. CDR3 amino acids: CASSLLGGVGEKLFF. The CDR3 DNA follows: TGTGCCAGCAGCTTATTGGGGGGAGTCGGTGAAAAACTGTTTTTT.